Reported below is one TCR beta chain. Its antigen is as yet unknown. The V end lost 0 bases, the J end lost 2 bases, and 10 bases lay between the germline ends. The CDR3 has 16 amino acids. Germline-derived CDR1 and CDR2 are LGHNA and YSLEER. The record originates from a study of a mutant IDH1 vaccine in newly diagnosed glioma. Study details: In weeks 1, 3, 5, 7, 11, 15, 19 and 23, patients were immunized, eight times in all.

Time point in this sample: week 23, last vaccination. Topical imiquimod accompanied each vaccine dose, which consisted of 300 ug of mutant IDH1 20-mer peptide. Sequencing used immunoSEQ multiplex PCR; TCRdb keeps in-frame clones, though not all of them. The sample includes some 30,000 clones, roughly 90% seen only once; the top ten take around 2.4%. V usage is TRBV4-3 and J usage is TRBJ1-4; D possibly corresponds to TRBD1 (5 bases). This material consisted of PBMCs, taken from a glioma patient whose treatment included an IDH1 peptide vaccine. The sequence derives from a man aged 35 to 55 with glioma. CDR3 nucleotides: TGCGCCAGCAGCCAAGACAGGGCGATCACTAATGAAAAACTGTTTTTT. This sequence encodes CASSQDRAITNEKLFF.